One sample yielded the 5 T cell receptor beta chains listed below, sequenced in a study of cytomegalovirus exposure and HLA in healthy donors. Measured with immunoSEQ multiplex PCR; TCRdb has only the in-frame clones, and not every one. Found here are 150,000 to 200,000 clones, approximately 88% of them singletons; the top ten hold about 10%. The sample comprised PBMCs. These receptors were taken from a man under 40 in good health and CMV-seropositive.

The chain combines TRBV2 with TRBJ2-6, with 7 nucleotides matching TRBD1. V gave up 4 bases and J gave up 12 bases; unmatched junction bases: 9. The CDR3 has 14 residues. Germline lookup yields CDR1 SNHLY and CDR2 FYNNEI. CDR3 nucleotides: TGTGCCAGCAGTGCGTTAAAGGGGGCAGGCGTCCTGACTTTC. Translation: CASSALKGAGVLTF.

This clone was seen a few times. The J gene is TRBJ2-4, the V gene TRBV27, with 10 bases aligning to TRBD1. The V and J ends lost 5 bases and 0 bases, in that order; junction bases with no gene match: 16. CDR1 is MNHEY, CDR2 SMNVEV, per germline (reference sequence). The CDR3 runs to 20 residues. The CDR3 region has the DNA TGTGCCAGCAGTCCCAGTCCAATGACAGGGGGCTTACTAGCCAAAAACATTCAGTACTTC. Translation gives CASSPSPMTGGLLAKNIQYF.

The V gene is TRBV7-2, the J gene TRBJ2-3; 7 bases map to TRBD2. Germline V gene lookup returns CDR1 SGHTA and CDR2 FQGNSA. Unmatched junction bases numbered 4, after V lost 6 bases and J lost 4 bases. CDR3 length: 13 residues. Written as DNA, the CDR3 is TGTGCCAGCAGTGAGGGAGGGCCAGATACGCAGTATTTT. This translates into CASSEGGPDTQYF.

This chain connects TRBV9 to TRBJ1-2; 7 bases map to TRBD1. The CDR3 spans 15 residues. V lost 4 bases and J lost 0; bases outside the gene matches: 6. Per the germline V gene, CDR1 is SGDLS and CDR2 is YYNGEE. CDR3 sequence (DNA): TGTGCCAGCAGCCCAACGGACAGGCCTAACTATGGCTACACCTTC. Protein product: CASSPTDRPNYGYTF.

The genes are TRBV5-1 and TRBJ2-1; D ambiguous. The CDR3 has 15 residues. The V and J ends lost 1 base and 5 bases respectively, with 13 bases between them. Per germline, CDR1 SGHRS and CDR2 YFSETQ. CDR3 DNA sequence: TGCGCCAGCAGCTTGAAGTTACAGATCAACAATGAGCAGTTCTTC. Translated: CASSLKLQINNEQFF.